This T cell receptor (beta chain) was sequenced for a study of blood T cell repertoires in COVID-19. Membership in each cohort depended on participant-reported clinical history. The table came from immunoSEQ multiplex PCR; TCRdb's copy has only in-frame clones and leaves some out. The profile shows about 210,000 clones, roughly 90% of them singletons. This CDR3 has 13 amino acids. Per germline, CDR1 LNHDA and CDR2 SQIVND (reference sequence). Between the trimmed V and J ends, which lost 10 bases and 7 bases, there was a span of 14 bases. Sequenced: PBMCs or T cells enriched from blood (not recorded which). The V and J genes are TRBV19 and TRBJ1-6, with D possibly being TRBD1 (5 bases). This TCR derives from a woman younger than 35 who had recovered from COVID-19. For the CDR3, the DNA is TGTGCCACCATGGGCCAGGGCAATTCACCCCTCCACTTT. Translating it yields CATMGQGNSPLHF.